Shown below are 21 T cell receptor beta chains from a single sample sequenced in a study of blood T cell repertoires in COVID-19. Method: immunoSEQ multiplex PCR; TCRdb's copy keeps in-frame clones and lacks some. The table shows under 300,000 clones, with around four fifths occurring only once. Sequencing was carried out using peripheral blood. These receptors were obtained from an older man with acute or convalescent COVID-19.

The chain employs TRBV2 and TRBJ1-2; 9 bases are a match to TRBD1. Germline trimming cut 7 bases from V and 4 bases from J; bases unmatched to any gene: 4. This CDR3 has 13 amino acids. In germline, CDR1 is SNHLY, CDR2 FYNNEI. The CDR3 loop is CASKGQGFYGYTF. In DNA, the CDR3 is TGTGCCAGCAAGGGACAGGGATTCTATGGCTACACCTTC.

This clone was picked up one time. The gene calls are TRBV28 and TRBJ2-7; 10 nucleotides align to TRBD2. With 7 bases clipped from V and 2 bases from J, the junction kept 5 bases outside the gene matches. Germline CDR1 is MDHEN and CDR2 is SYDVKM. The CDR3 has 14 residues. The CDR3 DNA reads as TGTGCCAGCACCCCGCTAGCGGGAGCCTACGAGCAGTACTTC. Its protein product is CASTPLAGAYEQYF.

The CDR3 nucleotides read TGTGCCAGCAGCTCCCCCGGGGGGAGGGAGCTGTTTTTT. Protein product: CASSSPGGRELFF. V and J are TRBV7-2 and TRBJ2-2, with 7 bases aligning to TRBD2. The germline V gene encodes CDR1 SGHTA and CDR2 FQGNSA. The V segment lost 4 bases and the J segment 9 bases; nucleotides outside the gene matches: 5. The CDR3 loop spans 13 amino acids.

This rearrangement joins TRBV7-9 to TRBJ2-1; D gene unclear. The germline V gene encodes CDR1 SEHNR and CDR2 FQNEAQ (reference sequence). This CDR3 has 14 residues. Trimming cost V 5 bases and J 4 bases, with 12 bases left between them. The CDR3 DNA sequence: TGTGCCAGCAGCCCGCCTGAGAAGTACAATGAGCAGTTCTTC. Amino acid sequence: CASSPPEKYNEQFF.

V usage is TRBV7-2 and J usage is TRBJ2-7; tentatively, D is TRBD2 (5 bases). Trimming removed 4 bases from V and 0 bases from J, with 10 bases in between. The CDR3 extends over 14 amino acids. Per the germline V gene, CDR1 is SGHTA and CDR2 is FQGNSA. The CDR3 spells CASSSPGSSYEQYF. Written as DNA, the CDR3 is TGTGCCAGCAGCTCCCCGGGAAGCTCCTACGAGCAGTACTTC.

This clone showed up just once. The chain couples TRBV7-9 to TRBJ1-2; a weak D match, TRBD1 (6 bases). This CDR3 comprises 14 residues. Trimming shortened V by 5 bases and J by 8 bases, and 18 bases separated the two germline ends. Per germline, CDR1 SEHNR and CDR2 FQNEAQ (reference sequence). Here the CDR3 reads CASSPWGLEHGYTF. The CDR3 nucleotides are TGTGCCAGCAGCCCCTGGGGGCTAGAGCACGGCTACACCTTC.

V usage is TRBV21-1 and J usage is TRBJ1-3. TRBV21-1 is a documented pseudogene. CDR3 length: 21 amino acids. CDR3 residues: CASTYGARGRATDGLTSTIYF. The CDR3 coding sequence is TGTGCCAGCACCTACGGGGCACGTGGTAGAGCAACGGATGGACTAACATCGACCATATATTTT.

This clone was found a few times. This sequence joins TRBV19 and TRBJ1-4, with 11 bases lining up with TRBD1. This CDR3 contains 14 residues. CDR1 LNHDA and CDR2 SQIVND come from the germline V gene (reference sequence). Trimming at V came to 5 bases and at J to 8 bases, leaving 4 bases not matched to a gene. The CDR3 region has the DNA TGTGCCAGTAGTCTCCGGGACAGGGGGGAAAAACTGTTTTTT. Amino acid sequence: CASSLRDRGEKLFF. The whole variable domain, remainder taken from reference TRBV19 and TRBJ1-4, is DGGITQSPKYLFRKEGQNVTLSCEQNLNHDAMYWYRQDPGQGLRLIYYSQIVNDFQKGDIAEGYSVSREKKESFPLTVTSAQKNPTAFYLCASSLRDRGEKLFFGSGTQLSVL.

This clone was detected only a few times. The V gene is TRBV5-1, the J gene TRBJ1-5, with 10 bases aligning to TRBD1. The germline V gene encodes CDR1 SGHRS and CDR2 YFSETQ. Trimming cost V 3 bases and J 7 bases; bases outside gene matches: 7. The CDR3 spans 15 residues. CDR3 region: CASSSGTGDRQPQHF. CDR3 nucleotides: TGCGCCAGCAGCTCCGGGACAGGGGATCGGCAGCCCCAGCATTTT.

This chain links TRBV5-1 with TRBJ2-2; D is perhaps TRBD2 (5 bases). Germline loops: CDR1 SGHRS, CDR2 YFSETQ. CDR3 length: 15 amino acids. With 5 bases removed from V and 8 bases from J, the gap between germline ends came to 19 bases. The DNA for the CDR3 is TGCGCCAGCAGTCAGTCCCAGCCCAGCGGTGGGGAGCTGTTTTTT. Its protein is CASSQSQPSGGELFF.

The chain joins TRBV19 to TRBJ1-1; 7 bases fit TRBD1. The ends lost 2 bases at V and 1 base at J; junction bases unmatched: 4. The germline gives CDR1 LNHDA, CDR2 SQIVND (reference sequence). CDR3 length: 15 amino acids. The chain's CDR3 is CASSILGQANTEAFF. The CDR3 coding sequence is TGTGCCAGTAGTATATTAGGACAGGCGAACACTGAAGCTTTCTTT.

CDR3 DNA sequence: TGCGCCAGCAGCCTGAAAACAGGGTTGAACACTGAAGCTTTCTTT. This gives the protein CASSLKTGLNTEAFF. The chain couples TRBV5-1 to TRBJ1-1, with D perhaps matching TRBD1 (6 bases). The CDR3 loop spans 15 amino acids. CDR1 is SGHRS and CDR2 is YFSETQ in the germline V gene. V dropped 4 bases and J dropped 0 bases, with 13 bases sitting between them.

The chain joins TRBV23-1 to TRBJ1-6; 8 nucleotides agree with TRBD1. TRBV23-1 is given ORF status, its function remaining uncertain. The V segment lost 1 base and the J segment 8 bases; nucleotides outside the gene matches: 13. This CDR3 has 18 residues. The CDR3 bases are TGCGCCAGCAGTCAATTTTGCCAGGACAGGGTTTTCTATTCACCCCTCCACTTT. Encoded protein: CASSQFCQDRVFYSPLHF.

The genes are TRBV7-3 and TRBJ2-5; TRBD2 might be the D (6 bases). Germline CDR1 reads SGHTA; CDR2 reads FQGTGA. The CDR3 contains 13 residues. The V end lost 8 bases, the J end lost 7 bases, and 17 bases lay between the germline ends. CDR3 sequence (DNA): TGTGCCAGCGGTCTGGAGGGTGTCGGGACCCAGTACTTC. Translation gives CASGLEGVGTQYF.

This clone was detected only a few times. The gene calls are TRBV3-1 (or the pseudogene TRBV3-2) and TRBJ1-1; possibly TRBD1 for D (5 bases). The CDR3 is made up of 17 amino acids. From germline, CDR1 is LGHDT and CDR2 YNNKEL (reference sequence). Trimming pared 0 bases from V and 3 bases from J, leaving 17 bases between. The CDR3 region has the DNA TGTGCCAGCAGCCAAGATGGCCAGGGAAGATTATACACTGAAGCTTTCTTT. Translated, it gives CASSQDGQGRLYTEAFF.

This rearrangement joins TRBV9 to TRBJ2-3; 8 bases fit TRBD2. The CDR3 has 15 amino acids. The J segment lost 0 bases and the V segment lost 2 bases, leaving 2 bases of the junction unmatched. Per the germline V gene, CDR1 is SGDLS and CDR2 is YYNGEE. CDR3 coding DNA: TGTGCCAGCAGCGTCCCTAGCGGGAGCACAGATACGCAGTATTTT. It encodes CASSVPSGSTDTQYF.

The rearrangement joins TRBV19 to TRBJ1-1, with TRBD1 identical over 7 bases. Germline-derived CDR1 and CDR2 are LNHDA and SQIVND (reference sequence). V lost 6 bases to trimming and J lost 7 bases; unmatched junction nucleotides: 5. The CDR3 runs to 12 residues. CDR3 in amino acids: CASRDDRVEAFF. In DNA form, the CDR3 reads TGTGCCAGTAGGGACGACAGGGTTGAAGCTTTCTTT.

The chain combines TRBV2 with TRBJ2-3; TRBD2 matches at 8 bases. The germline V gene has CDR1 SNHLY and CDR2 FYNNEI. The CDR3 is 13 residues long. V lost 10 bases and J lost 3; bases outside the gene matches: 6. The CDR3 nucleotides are TGTGCCAACCAGCGGGAGAGGACAGATACGCAGTATTTT. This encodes CANQRERTDTQYF.

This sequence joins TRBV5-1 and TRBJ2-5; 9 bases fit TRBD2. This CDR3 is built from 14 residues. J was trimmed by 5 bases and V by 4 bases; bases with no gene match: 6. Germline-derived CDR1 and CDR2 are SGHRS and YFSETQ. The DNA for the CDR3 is TGCGCCAGCAGCGGGATCGGACTAGCGGAGACCCAGTACTTC. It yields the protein CASSGIGLAETQYF. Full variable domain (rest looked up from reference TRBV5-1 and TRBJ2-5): KAGVTQTPRYLIKTRGQQVTLSCSPISGHRSVSWYQQTPGQGLQFLFEYFSETQRNKGNFPGRFSGRQFSNSRSEMNVSTLELGDSALYLCASSGIGLAETQYFGPGTRLLVL.

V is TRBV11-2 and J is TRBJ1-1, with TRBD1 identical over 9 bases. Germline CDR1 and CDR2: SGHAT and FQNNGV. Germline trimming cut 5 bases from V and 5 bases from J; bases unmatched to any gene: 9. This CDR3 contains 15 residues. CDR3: CASSPRDREGTEAFF. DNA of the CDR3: TGTGCCAGCAGCCCGCGGGACAGGGAGGGTACTGAAGCTTTCTTT.

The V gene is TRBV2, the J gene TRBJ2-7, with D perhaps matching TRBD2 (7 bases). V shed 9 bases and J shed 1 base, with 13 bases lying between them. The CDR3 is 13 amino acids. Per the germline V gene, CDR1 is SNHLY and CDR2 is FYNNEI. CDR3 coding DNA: TGTGCCAGAGGGGGGGGCAGATCCTACGAGCAGTACTTC. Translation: CARGGGRSYEQYF.